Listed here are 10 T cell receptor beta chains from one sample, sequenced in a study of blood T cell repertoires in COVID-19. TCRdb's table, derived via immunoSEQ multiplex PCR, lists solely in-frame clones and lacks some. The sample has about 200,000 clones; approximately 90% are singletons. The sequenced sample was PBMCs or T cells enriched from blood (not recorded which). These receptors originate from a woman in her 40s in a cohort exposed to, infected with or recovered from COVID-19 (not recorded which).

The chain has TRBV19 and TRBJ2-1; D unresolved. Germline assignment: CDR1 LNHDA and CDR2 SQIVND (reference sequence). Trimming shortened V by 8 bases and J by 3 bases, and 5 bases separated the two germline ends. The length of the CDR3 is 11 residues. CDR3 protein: CASQDYNEQFF. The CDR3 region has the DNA TGTGCCAGTCAGGACTACAATGAGCAGTTCTTC.

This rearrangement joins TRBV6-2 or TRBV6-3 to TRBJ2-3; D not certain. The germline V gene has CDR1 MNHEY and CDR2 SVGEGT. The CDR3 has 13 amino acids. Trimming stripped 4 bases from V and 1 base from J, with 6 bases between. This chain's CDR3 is CASSSAGTDTQYF. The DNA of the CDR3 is TGTGCCAGCAGTTCCGCGGGCACAGATACGCAGTATTTT.

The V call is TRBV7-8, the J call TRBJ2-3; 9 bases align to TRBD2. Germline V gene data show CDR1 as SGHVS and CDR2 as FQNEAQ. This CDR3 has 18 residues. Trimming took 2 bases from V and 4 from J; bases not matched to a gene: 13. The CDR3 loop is CASSLMGASGVQPDTQYF. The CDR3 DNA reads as TGTGCCAGCAGCTTAATGGGAGCTAGCGGGGTGCAACCAGATACGCAGTATTTT.

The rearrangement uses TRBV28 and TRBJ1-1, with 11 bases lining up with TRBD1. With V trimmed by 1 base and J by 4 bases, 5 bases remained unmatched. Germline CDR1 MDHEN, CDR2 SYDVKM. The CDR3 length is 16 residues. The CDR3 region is CASSLSPGTGGTEAFF. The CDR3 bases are TGTGCCAGCAGTTTATCCCCCGGGACAGGGGGCACTGAAGCTTTCTTT.

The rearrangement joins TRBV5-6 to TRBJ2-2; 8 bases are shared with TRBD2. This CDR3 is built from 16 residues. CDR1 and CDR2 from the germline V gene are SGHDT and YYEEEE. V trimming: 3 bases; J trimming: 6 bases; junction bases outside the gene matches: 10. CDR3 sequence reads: CASSYSSGGRAGELFF. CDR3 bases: TGTGCCAGCAGCTATTCGAGCGGGGGTAGGGCCGGGGAGCTGTTTTTT.

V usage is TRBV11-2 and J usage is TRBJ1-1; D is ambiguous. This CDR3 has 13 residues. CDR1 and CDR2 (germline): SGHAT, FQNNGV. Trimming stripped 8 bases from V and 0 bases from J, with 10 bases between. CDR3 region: CASPWPVNTEAFF. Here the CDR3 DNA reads TGTGCCAGCCCCTGGCCAGTGAACACTGAAGCTTTCTTT. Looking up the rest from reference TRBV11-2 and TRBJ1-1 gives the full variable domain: EAGVAQSPRYKIIEKRQSVAFWCNPISGHATLYWYQQILGQGPKLLIQFQNNGVVDDSQLPKDRFSAERLKGVDSTLKIQPAKLEDSAVYLCASPWPVNTEAFFGQGTRLTVV.

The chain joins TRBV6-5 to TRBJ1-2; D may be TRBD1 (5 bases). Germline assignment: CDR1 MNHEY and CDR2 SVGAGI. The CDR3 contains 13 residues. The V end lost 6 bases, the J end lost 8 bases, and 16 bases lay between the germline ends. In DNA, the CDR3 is TGTGCCAGCAGGCCCGGGACGGCGGGGGGCTACACCTTC. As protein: CASRPGTAGGYTF.

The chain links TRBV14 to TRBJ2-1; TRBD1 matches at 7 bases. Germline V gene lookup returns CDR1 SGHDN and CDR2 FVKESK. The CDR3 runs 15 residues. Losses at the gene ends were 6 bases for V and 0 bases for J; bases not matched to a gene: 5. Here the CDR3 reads CASSSGTVSYNEQFF. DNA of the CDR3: TGTGCCAGCAGTTCCGGGACAGTCTCCTACAATGAGCAGTTCTTC. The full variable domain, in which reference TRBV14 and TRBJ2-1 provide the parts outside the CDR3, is EAGVTQFPSHSVIEKGQTVTLRCDPISGHDNLYWYRRVMGKEIKFLLHFVKESKQDESGMPNNRFLAERTGGTYSTLKVQPAELEDSGVYFCASSSGTVSYNEQFFGPGTRLTVL.

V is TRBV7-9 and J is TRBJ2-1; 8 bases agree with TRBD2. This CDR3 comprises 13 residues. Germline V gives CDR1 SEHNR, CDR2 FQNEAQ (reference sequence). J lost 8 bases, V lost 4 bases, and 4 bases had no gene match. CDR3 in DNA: TGTGCCAGCAGCTCAAACGGGGGGGATGAGCAGTTCTTC. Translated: CASSSNGGDEQFF.

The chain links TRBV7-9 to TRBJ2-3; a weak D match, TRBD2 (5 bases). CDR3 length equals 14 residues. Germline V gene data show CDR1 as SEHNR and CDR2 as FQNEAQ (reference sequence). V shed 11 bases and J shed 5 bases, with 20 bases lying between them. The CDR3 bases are TGTGCCGCGGAGGTTGATGGGCGAGGAGATACGCAGTATTTT. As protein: CAAEVDGRGDTQYF.